The 31 T cell receptor beta chains presented below share a single source sample, sequenced in a study of cytomegalovirus exposure and HLA in healthy donors. Vbeta (60) and Jbeta (13) primers were used in the PCR. TCRdb keeps only in-frame clones here, not all; method: immunoSEQ multiplex PCR. The sample includes over 55,000 clones, about 80% of them seen just once. Sequencing used PBMCs. The receptors originated from a man aged 35 to 55 in good health and CMV-seronegative.

This sequence joins TRBV9 and TRBJ1-1, with TRBD1 matching 8 bases. After removal of 4 bases from V and 7 bases from J, the junction contained 15 bases not matched to a gene. Germline CDR1 is SGDLS and CDR2 is YYNGEE. The CDR3 has 16 amino acids. This chain's CDR3 is CASSFSDRAEQGEAFF. The CDR3 coding sequence is TGTGCCAGCAGCTTTTCGGACAGGGCTGAACAGGGTGAAGCTTTCTTT.

This clone is a singleton in its sample. J is TRBJ1-1 and V is TRBV5-1; D is perhaps TRBD1 (6 bases). The V end was cut by 7 bases, the J end by 0 bases, with 19 bases between. Germline V gene lookup returns CDR1 SGHRS and CDR2 YFSETQ. The CDR3 is 16 residues long. The CDR3 DNA follows: TGCGCCAGCCGACGCGACAGGACGGCGGTGAACACTGAAGCTTTCTTT. As protein: CASRRDRTAVNTEAFF.

The chain combines TRBV7-2 with TRBJ1-2; 8 nucleotides align to TRBD1. The germline V gene encodes CDR1 SGHTA and CDR2 FQGNSA. The CDR3 consists of 15 residues. The V and J ends lost 4 bases and 4 bases, in that order; junction bases with no gene match: 8. The DNA for the CDR3 is TGTGCCAGCAGCTCCCCGCCAGGACAGGGCTATGGCTACACCTTC. This sequence encodes CASSSPPGQGYGYTF.

As DNA, the CDR3 is TGCGCCAGCAGCCAAGAGGGGGACAGAAAAGAAGCTTTCTTT. Its protein product is CASSQEGDRKEAFF. The rearrangement links TRBV4-3 to TRBJ1-1, with 7 positions matching TRBD1. There are 14 residues in the CDR3. Germline V lookup: CDR1 LGHNA, CDR2 YSLEER. Germline trimming cut 0 bases from V and 8 bases from J; bases unmatched to any gene: 6.

The V call is TRBV27, the J call TRBJ2-1, with 15 bases aligning to TRBD2. The V segment lost 4 bases and the J segment 4 bases; nucleotides outside the gene matches: 5. Germline loops: CDR1 MNHEY, CDR2 SMNVEV (reference sequence). The CDR3 extends over 17 amino acids. CDR3 DNA sequence: TGTGCCAGCAGTTCACCCGGACTAGCGGGGGGGTACAATGAGCAGTTCTTC. Its translation: CASSSPGLAGGYNEQFF.

This sequence joins TRBV9 and TRBJ2-6, with D uncertain. Germline CDR1 is SGDLS and CDR2 is YYNGEE. This CDR3 comprises 17 residues. Trimming shortened V by 3 bases and J by 1 base, and 14 bases separated the two germline ends. The CDR3 is CASSASVALSGANVLTF. In DNA form, the CDR3 reads TGTGCCAGCAGCGCCTCTGTGGCCCTTTCTGGGGCCAACGTCCTGACTTTC.

The chain has TRBV19 and TRBJ2-5; 7 bases align to TRBD1. In germline, CDR1 is LNHDA, CDR2 SQIVND (reference sequence). The CDR3 runs 13 residues. J was trimmed by 1 base and V by 6 bases; bases with no gene match: 2. CDR3 residues: CASRYRGQETQYF. The CDR3 bases are TGTGCCAGTAGATACAGGGGCCAAGAGACCCAGTACTTC.

The chain joins TRBV7-2 to TRBJ1-1; D is perhaps TRBD1 (6 bases). V lost 5 bases and J 0 bases, leaving 13 bases between the germline ends. This CDR3 has 15 amino acids. Germline values: CDR1 SGHTA, CDR2 FQGNSA. CDR3 in amino acids: CASSGRQAMNTEAFF. The CDR3 DNA reads TGTGCCAGCAGCGGACGACAGGCCATGAACACTGAAGCTTTCTTT.

The chain carries TRBV27 and TRBJ1-2, with D possibly matching TRBD1 (6 bases). CDR3 length: 17 residues. Germline loops: CDR1 MNHEY, CDR2 SMNVEV (reference sequence). V was cut by 0 bases and J by 7 bases, with 21 bases left in between. The CDR3 coding sequence is TGTGCCAGCAGTTTATCGGGGAGGGGGAGACTAGTTGGTGGCTACACCTTC. Translation: CASSLSGRGRLVGGYTF.

The rearrangement uses TRBV27 and TRBJ1-5; tentative D call: TRBD1 (5 bases). Germline-derived CDR1 and CDR2 are MNHEY and SMNVEV (reference sequence). V lost 5 bases and J 9 bases, leaving 14 bases between the germline ends. The CDR3 runs 13 residues. The DNA for the CDR3 is TGTGCCAGCAGTCGGGACTCCGGACGGCCCCAGCATTTT. As protein: CASSRDSGRPQHF.

Written as DNA, the CDR3 is TGCGCCAGCAGCTCCGGGACAGGGGTAGGAAGGGAGAATGGCTACACCTTC. It codes for CASSSGTGVGRENGYTF. The genes are TRBV5-1 and TRBJ1-2; TRBD1 aligns across 10 bases. The CDR3 is 17 residues long. The V segment lost 3 bases and the J segment 6 bases; nucleotides outside the gene matches: 14. Germline CDR1 reads SGHRS; CDR2 reads YFSETQ.

The chain is built from TRBV11-1 and TRBJ1-1; D gene ambiguous. Trimming took off 4 bases at V and 7 bases at J, with 10 bases between the two ends. The CDR3 sequence is 12 residues long. The germline gives CDR1 SGHAT, CDR2 FQDESV (reference sequence). The chain's CDR3 is CASSSVPFEAFF. The CDR3 DNA reads TGTGCCAGCAGCTCAGTACCCTTTGAAGCTTTCTTT.

The rearrangement links TRBV5-8 to TRBJ2-5; 9 bases are a match to TRBD1. From germline, CDR1 is SGHTS and CDR2 YDEGEE. V dropped 0 bases and J dropped 6; count of bases not matched to a gene: 6. The CDR3 is made up of 15 amino acids. Written as DNA, the CDR3 is TGTGCCAGCAGCTTGGGACAGGGGGGATACAAGACCCAGTACTTC. Translation: CASSLGQGGYKTQYF.

The chain employs TRBV18 and TRBJ1-6; D is unresolved. Per germline, CDR1 KGHSH and CDR2 LQKENI. The CDR3 sequence is 14 residues long. V was pared by 3 bases and J by 8 bases, with 11 bases between. The DNA of the CDR3 is TGTGCCAGCTCACCCCGGACTATTGATTCACCCCTCCACTTT. This sequence encodes CASSPRTIDSPLHF. Full variable domain (remainder filled in from reference TRBV18 and TRBJ1-6): NAGVMQNPRHLVRRRGQEARLRCSPMKGHSHVYWYRQLPEEGLKFMVYLQKENIIDESGMPKERFSAEFPKEGPSILRIQQVVRGDSAAYFCASSPRTIDSPLHFGNGTRLTVT.

The chain combines TRBV7-8 with TRBJ1-1, with D unclear. V lost 5 bases to trimming and J lost 4 bases, with 17 bases between them. Per the germline V gene, CDR1 is SGHVS and CDR2 is FQNEAQ. The CDR3 extends over 15 amino acids. This CDR3 is CASSPAAMGSTEAFF. The CDR3 DNA reads TGTGCCAGCAGCCCCGCCGCTATGGGGAGCACTGAAGCTTTCTTT.

The chain carries TRBV5-1 and TRBJ2-3, with D possibly matching TRBD1 (5 bases). This CDR3 region has 14 residues. The V end was cut by 1 base, the J end by 2 bases, with 8 bases between. CDR1 is SGHRS, CDR2 YFSETQ, per germline. The CDR3 reads CASSLLQATDTQYF. The CDR3, as DNA: TGCGCCAGCAGCTTGTTACAGGCCACAGATACGCAGTATTTT.

The CDR3 nucleotides are TGTGCCAGCAGCAGAAGGACAGGGGGGAGCTATGGCTACACCTTC. Its protein is CASSRRTGGSYGYTF. The chain carries TRBV7-2 and TRBJ1-2; 10 bases map to TRBD1. This CDR3 is 15 amino acids long. Trimming cost V 5 bases and J 4 bases; bases outside gene matches: 7. Germline V gene sequence: CDR1 SGHTA, CDR2 FQGNSA. The variable domain in full, with the rest retrieved from reference TRBV7-2 and TRBJ1-2, is GAGVSQSPSNKVTEKGKDVELRCDPISGHTALYWYRQSLGQGLEFLIYFQGNSAPDKSGLPSDRFSAERTGGSVSTLTIQRTQQEDSAVYLCASSRRTGGSYGYTFGSGTRLTVV.

The chain links TRBV4-3 to TRBJ2-3, with D maybe TRBD2 (5 bases). Germline lookup yields CDR1 LGHNA and CDR2 YSLEER. There are 18 residues in the CDR3. Trimming removed 0 bases from V and 0 bases from J, with 16 bases in between. The CDR3 nucleotides are TGCGCCAGCAGCCAAGAAAGTGGACTGTATACTAGCACAGATACGCAGTATTTT. Amino acid sequence: CASSQESGLYTSTDTQYF.

The V gene is TRBV4-3, the J gene TRBJ2-7; TRBD2 matches at 13 bases. V lost 0 bases, J lost 6 bases, and 11 bases stayed unmatched. CDR1 is LGHNA and CDR2 is YSLEER in the germline V gene. The length of the CDR3 is 18 residues. The CDR3 sequence is CASSQDPTSGGILPEQYV. The CDR3 DNA is TGCGCCAGCAGCCAAGACCCGACTAGCGGGGGGATCCTCCCCGAGCAGTACGTC.

The V and J genes are TRBV5-6 and TRBJ2-1; a weak D match, TRBD1 (6 bases). Trimming left V 0 bases short and J 4 bases short, with 11 bases between. The germline CDR1 and CDR2 sequences are SGHDT and YYEEEE. The CDR3 extends over 15 amino acids. The chain's CDR3 is CASSLVQGRYNEQFF. The CDR3 bases are TGTGCCAGCAGCTTGGTACAGGGAAGGTACAATGAGCAGTTCTTC.

This clone was seen once. V gene TRBV9 combines with J gene TRBJ2-5, with D possibly TRBD1 on 5 matching bases. Germline V CDR1 and CDR2: SGDLS, YYNGEE. V gave up 0 bases and J gave up 5 bases, with 17 bases separating them. The CDR3 covers 16 residues. CDR3 in DNA: TGTGCCAGCAGCGTAGGGTGGGGCGGCGGCGTGGAGACCCAGTACTTC. Translation: CASSVGWGGGVETQYF.

The chain is built from TRBV7-6 and TRBJ2-5, with D perhaps matching TRBD1 (5 bases). Trimming removed 1 base at V and 1 base at J, with 10 bases between. Germline assignment: CDR1 SGHVS and CDR2 FNYEAQ. CDR3 length equals 15 residues. For the CDR3, the DNA is TGTGCCAGCAGCTTAGATCCAGGGTCCCAAGAGACCCAGTACTTC. Amino acids: CASSLDPGSQETQYF.

J is TRBJ2-1 and V is TRBV7-6, with 10 bases aligning to TRBD2. This CDR3 is 17 amino acids long. Germline V gives CDR1 SGHVS, CDR2 FNYEAQ. With 1 base clipped from V and 6 bases from J, the junction kept 9 bases outside the gene matches. Here the CDR3 DNA reads TGTGCCAGCAGCTTAGGGGGAGCGGGGGGGTCTCTCAATGAGCAGTTCTTC. It is translated as CASSLGGAGGSLNEQFF.

The gene calls are TRBV15 and TRBJ1-5; 10 bases fit TRBD1. CDR1 is LNHNV and CDR2 is YYDKDF in the germline V gene (reference sequence). V lost 4 bases and J lost 7; bases outside the gene matches: 4. This CDR3 has 14 amino acids. CDR3 DNA: TGTGCCACCAGCACGGACAGGGGGAAACAGCCCCAGCATTTT. It encodes CATSTDRGKQPQHF.

The chain recombines TRBV11-3 with TRBJ2-5, with 9 bases aligning to TRBD2. The J call may be faulty, since TRBJ2-7 better matches the DNA end. The CDR3 consists of 17 residues. Germline V gives CDR1 SGHNT, CDR2 YENEEA. The CDR3: CASSTASPGTSFAEQYF. The CDR3 region has the DNA TGTGCCAGCAGCACCGCCTCCCCGGGGACTAGCTTTGCCGAGCAGTACTTC.

This chain links TRBV4-3 with TRBJ2-1; no firm D call. The CDR3 consists of 18 residues. The germline V gene encodes CDR1 LGHNA and CDR2 YSLEER. The ends were cut back, 0 bases at V and 0 bases at J, with 15 bases in the middle. The CDR3 sequence is CASSQDLVVGSSYNEQFF. The DNA for the CDR3 is TGCGCCAGCAGCCAAGATCTAGTGGTGGGTAGCTCCTACAATGAGCAGTTCTTC.

The chain is built from TRBV4-3 and TRBJ2-3, with TRBD2 as a possible D gene (5 bases). Deletions cut 1 base from V and 4 bases from J, with 15 bases between. This CDR3 has 16 amino acids. The germline CDR1 and CDR2 sequences are LGHNA and YSLEER. CDR3 DNA: TGCGCCAGCAGCCAAGGCGACTGGGGAGCGCCAGATACGCAGTATTTT. Translation gives CASSQGDWGAPDTQYF.

The rearrangement links TRBV2 to TRBJ1-6; D remains unclear. Trimming took off 2 bases at V and 0 bases at J, with 8 bases between the two ends. The V gene's germline CDR1 is SNHLY and CDR2 FYNNEI. The length of the CDR3 is 16 residues. The CDR3 reads CASSEQANSYNSPLHF. The CDR3, as DNA: TGTGCCAGCAGTGAACAGGCGAACTCCTATAATTCACCCCTCCACTTT.

This clone occurred a few times. The V and J genes are TRBV30 and TRBJ1-4; D gene ambiguous. V shed 1 base and J shed 0 bases, with 6 bases lying between them. The CDR3 contains 14 residues. From germline, CDR1 is GTSNPN and CDR2 SVGIG (reference sequence). The CDR3 protein is CAWSGQATNEKLFF. The CDR3 nucleotides read TGTGCCTGGAGTGGGCAAGCAACTAATGAAAAACTGTTTTTT.

The chain is built from TRBV5-6 and TRBJ2-1, with 9 bases aligning to TRBD2. This CDR3 contains 15 residues. From germline, CDR1 is SGHDT and CDR2 YYEEEE. Trimming cost V 4 bases and J 7 bases; bases outside gene matches: 9. CDR3 DNA sequence: TGTGCCAGCAGCCCAGAGCGGGGGGTCCGTAATGAGCAGTTCTTC. It yields the protein CASSPERGVRNEQFF.

The chain recombines TRBV7-2 with TRBJ2-5; D is uncertain. Gene TRBJ2-7 matches the end of the DNA better, so the J call may be wrong. The CDR3 sequence is 15 residues long. Germline CDR1 SGHTA, CDR2 FQGNSA. The CDR3, as DNA: TGTGCCAGCAGCCAAAATACGCAAGGTTACTACGAGCAGTACTTC. Its protein is CASSQNTQGYYEQYF.